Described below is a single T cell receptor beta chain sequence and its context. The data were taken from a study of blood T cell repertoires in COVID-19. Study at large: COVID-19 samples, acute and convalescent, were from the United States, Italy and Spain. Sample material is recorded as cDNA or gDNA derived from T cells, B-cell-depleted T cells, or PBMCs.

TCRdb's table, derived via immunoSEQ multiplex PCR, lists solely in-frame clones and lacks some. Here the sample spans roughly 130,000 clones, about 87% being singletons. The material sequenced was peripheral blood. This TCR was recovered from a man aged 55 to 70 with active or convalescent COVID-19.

CDR3 region: CASTNNQPQHF. The CDR3 DNA reads as TGTGCCAGCACCAACAATCAGCCCCAGCATTTT. The V gene is TRBV28, the J gene TRBJ1-5; D is unclear. Trimming took 7 bases from V and 3 from J, leaving 4 bases between them. This CDR3 has 11 residues. Germline V lookup: CDR1 MDHEN, CDR2 SYDVKM.